One T cell receptor beta chain is described in this entry. The assay was immunoSEQ multiplex PCR, and TCRdb's table has in-frame clones only and misses some. The data contain some 110,000 clones, roughly four fifths of them singletons. The sample originates from a study of blood T cell repertoires in COVID-19. About the research overall: Sites in the United States, Italy and Spain provided acute and convalescent COVID-19 samples. Sources were T cells, B-cell-depleted T cells, or PBMCs; the material itself was cDNA or gDNA.

This CDR3 comprises 13 residues. Trimming took 7 bases from V and 5 from J, leaving 14 bases between them. Germline assignment: CDR1 SGHAT and CDR2 FQNNGV. The chain uses TRBV11-2 and TRBJ1-2; TRBD1 is a possible D gene (6 bases). Specimen: peripheral blood. The sequence was collected from a man in his 70s with active or convalescent COVID-19. The CDR3: CASNLGGGYGYTF. The CDR3 bases are TGTGCCAGCAACCTGGGAGGGGGTTATGGCTACACCTTC.